A selection of T cell receptor beta chains follows, all from one sample in a study of blood T cell repertoires in COVID-19. Sequenced by immunoSEQ multiplex PCR; TCRdb stores in-frame clones only, minus some. Of around 370,000 clones listed, 91% are singletons. Source material: peripheral blood. Receptors were obtained from a woman aged 18-29 years who had recovered from COVID-19. Each CDR3 is given with its conserved first and last residue. A D gene is named only where the DNA matches it firmly. Size is omitted from some rows. Given values are once, few, many or a class for expanded clones.

J gene,clone size,D gene,V gene,CDR3 protein,CDR3 DNA
TRBJ1-1,NA,TRBD1,TRBV6-6,CASSTDRGGTEAFF,TGTGCCAGCAGCACCGACAGGGGCGGAACTGAAGCTTTCTTT
TRBJ1-1,NA,NA,TRBV9,CASSVSLGENTEAFF,TGTGCCAGCAGCGTCAGTCTTGGAGAGAACACTGAAGCTTTCTTT
TRBJ1-6,NA,NA,TRBV30,CAWSVWGVYNSPLHF,TGTGCCTGGAGTGTATGGGGGGTATATAATTCACCCCTCCACTTT
TRBJ2-3,once,NA,TRBV10-1,CASSRSGAPDTQYF,TGCGCCAGCAGTCGAAGCGGAGCCCCAGATACGCAGTATTTT
TRBJ1-2,NA,TRBD1,TRBV7-9,CASSPPRTGEYRYGYTF,TGTGCCAGCAGCCCACCACGGACAGGGGAGTATCGCTATGGCTACACCTTC
TRBJ2-4,NA,NA,TRBV7-9,CASLGVGQNIQYF,TGTGCCAGCCTGGGAGTTGGTCAAAACATTCAGTACTTC
TRBJ2-1,NA,TRBD2,TRBV6-1,CASSSSGNYNEQFF,TGTGCCAGCAGTTCTAGCGGGAACTACAATGAGCAGTTCTTC
TRBJ1-6,once,NA,TRBV30,CAWSKNGPLHF,TGTGCCTGGAGTAAAAACGGACCCCTCCACTTT
TRBJ2-5,NA,NA,TRBV3-1/TRBV3-2,CASSLVGSRAETQYF,TGTGCCAGCAGCCTGGTCGGTAGCAGGGCAGAGACCCAGTACTTC
TRBJ1-4,once,NA,TRBV27,CASSPRFPVEGMRGEKLFF,TGTGCCAGCAGTCCCAGGTTCCCCGTGGAGGGAATGAGGGGTGAAAAACTGTTTTTT
TRBJ1-1,few,NA,TRBV6-5,CASSYSLGGETEAFF,TGTGCCAGCAGTTACTCCCTCGGAGGGGAAACTGAAGCTTTCTTT
TRBJ1-2,NA,TRBD1,TRBV5-6,CASSLEGQIRGYTF,TGTGCCAGCAGCTTGGAGGGACAGATTCGTGGCTACACCTTC
TRBJ1-6,NA,TRBD1,TRBV4-1,CASSPRDRGGYNSPLHF,TGCGCCAGCAGCCCCCGGGACAGGGGTGGATATAATTCACCCCTCCACTTT
TRBJ1-5,few,TRBD1,TRBV20-1,CSASESGGADEPQHF,TGCAGTGCTAGTGAGTCAGGGGGCGCAGATGAGCCCCAGCATTTT
TRBJ1-1,NA,NA,TRBV5-6,CASSWPGGNTEAFF,TGTGCCAGCAGCTGGCCCGGGGGGAACACTGAAGCTTTCTTT
TRBJ1-1,NA,NA,TRBV12-3/TRBV12-4,CASSRMRSEAFF,TGTGCCAGCAGCCGAATGAGGAGCGAAGCTTTCTTT
TRBJ1-3,NA,NA,TRBV19,CASSMSLSGNTIYF,TGTGCCAGTAGTATGAGCCTCTCTGGAAACACCATATATTTT
TRBJ2-2,once,TRBD1,TRBV23-1,CASSQSWGRGFPRRGNTGELFF,TGCGCCAGCAGTCAATCTTGGGGCAGGGGGTTCCCCCGACGCGGGAACACCGGGGAGCTGTTTTTT
TRBJ2-3,NA,NA,TRBV24-1,CATSGSLALTDTQYF,TGTGCCACCAGTGGCTCTCTAGCGCTCACAGATACGCAGTATTTT
TRBJ1-5,NA,NA,TRBV19,CASSTIAGGNQPQHF,TGTGCCAGTAGCACCATCGCAGGGGGCAATCAGCCCCAGCATTTT
TRBJ2-1,NA,NA,TRBV18,CASSPLGENNEQFF,TGTGCCAGCTCACCACTAGGAGAGAACAATGAGCAGTTCTTC
TRBJ2-1,NA,NA,TRBV7-6,CASSLVAGTAYNEQFF,TGTGCCAGCAGCTTAGTCGCAGGAACCGCCTACAATGAGCAGTTCTTC
TRBJ1-1,once,TRBD1,TRBV27,CASSLTDRGDTEAFF,TGTGCCAGCAGCTTAACGGACAGGGGGGATACTGAAGCTTTCTTT
TRBJ2-2,NA,NA,TRBV6-2/TRBV6-3,CASSPLRRTGELFF,TGTGCCAGCAGTCCGCTGAGGAGGACCGGGGAGCTGTTTTTT
TRBJ2-3,NA,NA,TRBV18,CASSPLPLGRITDTQYF,TGTGCCAGCTCACCTCTCCCCTTAGGGAGGATCACAGATACGCAGTATTTT
TRBJ1-2,NA,TRBD1,TRBV30,CAWSFRTGQHYGYTF,TGTGCCTGGAGTTTCCGGACAGGGCAGCACTATGGCTACACCTTC
TRBJ1-1,NA,NA,TRBV6-2/TRBV6-3,CASSYSRGGTEAFF,TGTGCCAGCAGTTACTCGAGGGGGGGCACTGAAGCTTTCTTT
TRBJ1-1,NA,TRBD1,TRBV24-1,CATSPTGANTEAFF,TGTGCCACCAGTCCGACAGGGGCCAACACTGAAGCTTTCTTT
TRBJ2-2,NA,NA,TRBV25-1,CASTPGLNTGELFF,TGTGCCAGCACCCCGGGACTGAACACCGGGGAGCTGTTTTTT
TRBJ2-1,NA,TRBD1,TRBV30,CAWGWDSGNNEQFF,TGTGCCTGGGGGTGGGACAGTGGAAACAATGAGCAGTTCTTC
TRBJ1-6,NA,NA,TRBV30,CAWTDIPIGPLHF,TGTGCCTGGACCGACATACCAATTGGGCCCCTCCACTTT
TRBJ2-1,NA,NA,TRBV6-5,CASRFRSSYNEQFF,TGTGCCAGCAGATTTAGGAGCTCCTACAATGAGCAGTTCTTC
TRBJ1-3,NA,NA,TRBV7-2,CASSPVSGGTTGNTIYF,TGTGCCAGCAGCCCCGTTTCGGGGGGGACGACTGGAAACACCATATATTTT
TRBJ2-4,NA,NA,TRBV11-2,CASSLILAKNIQYF,TGTGCCAGCAGCCTGATACTAGCCAAAAACATTCAGTACTTC
TRBJ1-5,NA,NA,TRBV10-3,CAISASGEAQHF,TGTGCCATCAGCGCTTCGGGGGAGGCCCAGCATTTT
TRBJ1-2,NA,NA,TRBV14,CASSQVYGGGYGYTF,TGTGCCAGCAGCCAAGTTTACGGGGGGGGCTATGGCTACACCTTC
TRBJ2-5,once,TRBD2,TRBV6-2/TRBV6-3,CASRPSGRSGETQYF,TGTGCCAGCAGACCTAGCGGGAGGAGTGGGGAGACCCAGTACTTC